This T cell receptor beta chain was retrieved from a study of control samples from healthy donors and cancer patients. Germline V gene data show CDR1 as LGHNA and CDR2 as YNFKEQ. The CDR3 is 17 residues long. V lost 2 bases and J lost 1; bases outside the gene matches: 5. This clone was seen just once. The repertoire was sequenced with immunoSEQ multiplex PCR; TCRdb's copy has only in-frame clones and lacks some. The sample includes roughly 73,000 clones, 80% to 95% of them seen just once. The chain employs TRBV4-2 and TRBJ2-3; 11 bases line up with TRBD2. Sequencing was carried out using blood. This receptor was identified in a woman aged 55-69 years in good health. This CDR3 is CASSQTSTSGGTDTQYF. CDR3 nucleotides: TGTGCCAGCAGCCAAACCTCGACTAGCGGGGGCACAGATACGCAGTATTTT.